This T cell receptor beta chain was retrieved from a study of control samples from healthy donors and cancer patients (dated by TCRdb to between 2020 and 2021). Taken from the germline V gene, the CDR1 and CDR2 loops are MGHDK and SYGVNS. Reading from cysteine to phenylalanine, the CDR3 counts 15 amino acids. Of the read, only the CDR3 DNA is kept; its 45 bases are in frame from base 1. V and J lose 1 base and 5 bases, and a span of 14 bases separates them. The library was produced with the immunoSEQ multiplex PCR assay. The clones in this table, taken by TCRdb from immuneACCESS, are in-frame only. Not every clone is retained; where verified, under half of the shortfall comes from an unresolved V gene, and the cause of the rest is unknown. This sample holds 100,000 to 150,000 clones; roughly 84% were observed only once. The top ten clonotypes cover around 9.4% of the sample. A remark on this clone: Its antigen remains unidentified. No base-level quality is on record; no much larger clone is a single base apart.

This receptor was taken from a man aged 35 to 55 in good health. Sequencing was performed on blood. The rearranged segments are TRBV25-1 and TRBJ2-5; TRBD2 is possibly the D segment (5 matching bases). At the DNA level, the sequence is TGTGCCAGCAGTGAATCCTCCGTTAGCGCGGAGACCCAGTACTTC. Its protein is CASSESSVSAETQYF.